The 27 T cell receptor beta chains below all came from one sample that was sequenced in a study of control samples from healthy donors and cancer patients. Produced via immunoSEQ multiplex PCR; TCRdb's table is partial and in-frame only. The sample contains 100,000 to 150,000 clones, over 75% of which appear only once. Sequencing was done on a sample of blood. These receptors were collected from a man between 18 and 29 years old in good health.

This sequence joins TRBV28 and TRBJ1-3, with TRBD1 matching 9 bases. The V gene's germline CDR1 is MDHEN and CDR2 SYDVKM. This CDR3 is 18 amino acids long. V gave up 3 bases and J gave up 5 bases; unmatched junction bases: 14. The CDR3 spells CASSFQVTGDRARNTIYF. The DNA for the CDR3 is TGTGCCAGCAGTTTTCAAGTTACTGGGGACAGGGCCAGAAACACCATATATTTT.

The CDR3 coding sequence is TGTGCCAGCAGCTTGAGGGGACACCTAGGGAACACTGAAGCTTTCTTT. Translating it yields CASSLRGHLGNTEAFF. V usage is TRBV21-1 and J usage is TRBJ1-1; the D segment call TRBD1 is taken from the table without a DNA check. TRBV21-1 counts as a pseudogene. The CDR3 runs 16 residues.

The V call is TRBV27, the J call TRBJ1-2; maybe TRBD1 (6 bases). CDR3 length: 17 amino acids. Germline CDR1 reads MNHEY; CDR2 reads SMNVEV (reference sequence). V was shortened by 5 bases and J by 4 bases, with 23 bases between the two germline ends. The CDR3 sequence: CASSRILTGRGAYGYTF. DNA for the CDR3: TGTGCCAGCAGTCGCATCCTCACAGGGCGAGGGGCCTATGGCTACACCTTC.

This chain joins TRBV11-2 and TRBJ2-3; no firm D call. V lost 5 bases and J 1 base, leaving 13 bases between the germline ends. CDR1 SGHAT and CDR2 FQNNGV come from the germline V gene. This CDR3 region has 15 residues. The CDR3 loop reads CASSPQFLGTDTQYF. The CDR3 coding sequence is TGTGCCAGCAGCCCTCAGTTTTTAGGCACAGATACGCAGTATTTT.

The chain couples TRBV2 to TRBJ2-1, with 10 bases fitting TRBD1. The CDR3 has 16 residues. With 5 bases clipped from V and 3 bases from J, the junction kept 7 bases outside the gene matches. Germline assignment: CDR1 SNHLY and CDR2 FYNNEI. The CDR3 protein is CASSSGQGGIYNEQFF. As DNA, the CDR3 is TGTGCCAGCAGTTCTGGACAGGGGGGAATCTACAATGAGCAGTTCTTC.

The V call is TRBV5-6, the J call TRBJ2-4; maybe TRBD1 (7 bases). The V end was cut by 4 bases, the J end by 7 bases, with 24 bases between. The CDR3 loop spans 17 amino acids. Germline V CDR1 and CDR2: SGHDT, YYEEEE. This CDR3 reads CASSLPGQKGGKNIQYF. The CDR3 DNA reads as TGTGCCAGCAGCCTACCGGGACAGAAGGGGGGAAAGAACATTCAGTACTTC.

This chain connects TRBV6-6 to TRBJ1-6; D remains ambiguous. V lost 5 bases to trimming and J lost 7 bases, with 21 bases between them. The CDR3 extends over 17 amino acids. Germline lookup yields CDR1 MNHNY and CDR2 SVGAGI (reference sequence). The DNA of the CDR3 is TGTGCCAGCAGTCCCCAAATTCGGACCCAGCGGAATTCACCCCTCCACTTT. This codes for CASSPQIRTQRNSPLHF.

Only a few counts were recorded for this clone. The rearrangement uses TRBV6-5 and TRBJ1-2; D is ambiguous. The CDR3 has 12 amino acids. The V gene lost 6 bases and the J gene lost 4 bases, with 9 bases spanning the gap. CDR1 and CDR2 (germline): MNHEY, SVGAGI. The CDR3 sequence is CASRSGFYGYTF. In DNA form, the CDR3 reads TGTGCCAGCAGGTCAGGATTCTATGGCTACACCTTC.

This sequence joins TRBV3-1 (or the pseudogene TRBV3-2) and TRBJ2-5; possibly TRBD1 or TRBD2 for D (5 bases each). The CDR3 contains 13 residues. The germline CDR1 and CDR2 sequences are LGHDT and YNNKEL (reference sequence). Trimming took 4 bases from V and 4 from J, leaving 10 bases between them. CDR3 protein: CASSPTGRETQYF. CDR3 nucleotides: TGTGCCAGCAGCCCTACGGGACGAGAGACCCAGTACTTC.

This chain links TRBV30 with TRBJ2-7, with D perhaps TRBD1 (6 bases). This CDR3 has 11 residues. Germline loops: CDR1 GTSNPN, CDR2 SVGIG (reference sequence). The CDR3 nucleotides read TGTTCGTCGTCCAGGGGTGAAGAGCAGTACTTC. Amino acid sequence: CSSSRGEEQYF.

This rearrangement joins TRBV7-2 to TRBJ1-2; perhaps TRBD1 as D (5 bases). The length of the CDR3 is 15 residues. Germline-derived CDR1 and CDR2 are SGHTA and FQGNSA. V was cut by 1 base and J by 2 bases, with 11 bases left in between. The CDR3 DNA is TGTGCCAGCAGCTTAGTGACCGGGACGAACTATGGCTACACCTTC. Its protein product is CASSLVTGTNYGYTF.

CDR3 residues: CASSEVLGLAGVLSTDTQYF. The CDR3 nucleotides are TGCGCCAGCAGTGAAGTCCTCGGACTAGCGGGAGTTCTAAGCACAGATACGCAGTATTTT. The chain combines TRBV10-1 with TRBJ2-3, with 13 bases that match TRBD2. The CDR3 has 20 amino acids. Germline lookup yields CDR1 WNHNN and CDR2 SYGVQD (reference sequence). V lost 3 bases to trimming and J lost 0 bases; unmatched junction nucleotides: 12.

The chain is built from TRBV28 and TRBJ1-6, with a tentative D call TRBD1 (5 bases). V lost 10 bases to trimming and J lost 0 bases, with 19 bases between them. Germline values: CDR1 MDHEN, CDR2 SYDVKM. The length of the CDR3 is 17 residues. CDR3 nucleotide sequence: TGTGCCACCACTCGTTCCGGGGGGAGCTCCTATAATTCACCCCTCCACTTT. It is translated as CATTRSGGSSYNSPLHF.

This rearrangement joins TRBV9 to TRBJ2-3; either TRBD1 or TRBD2 may fit D (5 bases each). Deletions cut 0 bases from V and 4 bases from J, with 6 bases between. The germline CDR1 and CDR2 sequences are SGDLS and YYNGEE. The CDR3 consists of 13 residues. In DNA, the CDR3 is TGTGCCAGCAGCGTAGTGGGGGCAGATACGCAGTATTTT. Its protein product is CASSVVGADTQYF.

The chain carries TRBV11-2 and TRBJ2-7, with a tentative D call TRBD2 (6 bases). Germline V gene data show CDR1 as SGHAT and CDR2 as FQNNGV. CDR3 length: 14 residues. V lost 4 bases to trimming and J lost 2 bases, with 12 bases between them. Written as DNA, the CDR3 is TGTGCCAGCAGCTCGGCGGGACTCACCTACGAGCAGTACTTC. It translates to CASSSAGLTYEQYF.

V and J are TRBV29-1 and TRBJ2-7; TRBD1 matches at 8 bases. V shed 8 bases, J shed 5 bases, and the junction held 14 bases outside the gene matches. The germline V gene has CDR1 SQVTM and CDR2 ANQGSEA. The CDR3 contains 14 residues. The CDR3 here is CSSPWTGWSHEQYF. The CDR3 DNA reads as TGCAGCTCACCCTGGACAGGGTGGTCCCACGAGCAGTACTTC.

The CDR3 spells CASRSGLSNTEAFF. CDR3 bases: TGTGCCAGCAGGTCTGGGCTGTCGAACACTGAAGCTTTCTTT. This chain links TRBV7-3 with TRBJ1-1; no reliable D call. Germline V lookup: CDR1 SGHTA, CDR2 FQGTGA. V was trimmed by 6 bases and J by 1 base, leaving 12 bases between them. The CDR3 runs to 14 residues.

V and J are TRBV19 and TRBJ1-2, with D maybe TRBD1 (6 bases). The germline gives CDR1 LNHDA, CDR2 SQIVND (reference sequence). The CDR3 covers 15 residues. The V gene lost 0 bases and the J gene lost 3 bases, with 11 bases spanning the gap. Here the CDR3 DNA reads TGTGCCAGTAGTATAGATACAGGGTTTGACTATGGCTACACCTTC. The encoded protein is CASSIDTGFDYGYTF.

This rearrangement joins TRBV19 to TRBJ1-4, with D hard to call. CDR3 size: 14 residues. Germline V gene data show CDR1 as LNHDA and CDR2 as SQIVND (reference sequence). V was trimmed by 5 bases and J by 5 bases, leaving 12 bases between them. The CDR3 loop reads CASSSVGKNEKLFF. In DNA, the CDR3 is TGTGCCAGTAGTTCAGTCGGGAAGAATGAAAAACTGTTTTTT.

This chain joins TRBV12-3 or TRBV12-4 and TRBJ2-1; D tentatively reads TRBD1 or TRBD2 (5 bases each). The V and J ends lost 9 bases and 8 bases respectively, with 11 bases between them. This CDR3 comprises 11 residues. In nucleotides, the CDR3 is TGTGCCAGTTCAAGGGACCATGAGCAGTTCTTC. Translated, it gives CASSRDHEQFF.

V gene TRBV19 combines with J gene TRBJ1-5; the D is unclear. The CDR3 runs 15 residues. Germline values: CDR1 LNHDA, CDR2 SQIVND (reference sequence). Trimming removed 3 bases at V and 4 bases at J, with 13 bases between. CDR3 amino acids: CASSITAPRNQPQHF. CDR3 nucleotides: TGTGCCAGTAGTATTACGGCACCGAGGAATCAGCCCCAGCATTTT.

This clone was seen only once. The genes are TRBV5-1 and TRBJ2-5; D is ambiguous. Germline lookup yields CDR1 SGHRS and CDR2 YFSETQ. V gave up 3 bases and J gave up 1 base, with 13 bases separating them. The CDR3 is 15 residues long. CDR3 sequence reads: CASSSGLGAQETQYF. CDR3 nucleotide sequence: TGCGCCAGCAGCTCCGGATTAGGCGCCCAAGAGACCCAGTACTTC.

This clone came up a few times. This rearrangement joins TRBV7-9 to TRBJ1-1; 7 bases match TRBD1. The V gene's germline CDR1 is SEHNR and CDR2 FQNEAQ (reference sequence). V was clipped by 3 bases and J by 6 bases; unmatched bases: 1. This CDR3 is built from 12 residues. CDR3: CASSFRGSEAFF. The CDR3 DNA is TGTGCCAGCAGCTTCAGGGGGTCTGAAGCTTTCTTT.

This clone has a single count. The J gene is TRBJ2-3, the V gene TRBV7-6; D is undetermined. Germline values: CDR1 SGHVS, CDR2 FNYEAQ. Trimming took off 2 bases at V and 5 bases at J, with 17 bases between the two ends. The CDR3 spans 16 residues. Here the CDR3 DNA reads TGTGCCAGCAGCTTACTCCCCCGACGGGTTCGAGATACGCAGTATTTT. Protein sequence: CASSLLPRRVRDTQYF.

V gene TRBV7-2 combines with J gene TRBJ2-7; D uncertain. Trimming pared 2 bases from V and 2 bases from J, leaving 7 bases between. The CDR3 spans 13 residues. Germline V gene sequence: CDR1 SGHTA, CDR2 FQGNSA. CDR3 sequence: CASSLHATYEQYF. CDR3 bases: TGTGCCAGCAGCTTACACGCTACCTACGAGCAGTACTTC.

The rearrangement joins TRBV18 to TRBJ2-1; a possible D gene is TRBD2 (5 bases). Germline lookup yields CDR1 KGHSH and CDR2 LQKENI. Trimming left V 3 bases short and J 8 bases short, with 11 bases between. This CDR3 is built from 13 residues. The CDR3 nucleotides are TGTGCCAGCTCACCTCGGACTTGGGATGAGCAGTTCTTC. It codes for CASSPRTWDEQFF.

This clone was found once. V is TRBV19 and J is TRBJ2-2; D gene ambiguous. Germline V CDR1 and CDR2: LNHDA, SQIVND (reference sequence). This CDR3 region has 16 residues. V lost 7 bases and J lost 0, with 15 bases in between. The CDR3 DNA reads as TGTGCCAGTACAAGAGAGTCAGGTTCGAACACCGGGGAGCTGTTTTTT. Its translation: CASTRESGSNTGELFF.